This T cell receptor beta chain stems from a study of beta chain features in type 1 diabetes. The study, taken as a whole, reports: PCR could preferentially amplify shorter templates, alike in patients and controls. In all four CD4+ subsets, TCRB CDR3 length was significantly, moderately reduced in type 1 diabetes.

The CDR3 is 16 amino acids. V was pared by 5 bases and J by 7 bases, with 14 bases of the junction left unmatched. The V gene's germline CDR1 is SGHTA and CDR2 FQGTGA. In its sample, this clone was seen a few times. The antigen is undetermined. Every bit of the isolated RNA underwent reverse transcription, so sequencing read expressed TCRB transcripts. Measured with immunoSEQ multiplex PCR; TCRdb has only the in-frame clones, and not every one. The data contain around 310,000 clones, roughly 14% of them singletons. Specimen: naive CD4+ T cells from blood. The source is a woman aged 18-29 years with type 1 diabetes. The J gene is TRBJ2-1, the V gene TRBV7-3; 7 bases line up with TRBD1. CDR3 nucleotide sequence: TGTGCCAGCAGCCCCCTACGGACAGGAATAAGGAATGAGCAGTTCTTC. Its protein is CASSPLRTGIRNEQFF.